The 17 T cell receptor beta chains below come from one sample, sequenced in a study of T-cell memory formation after mild COVID-19. In TCRdb, the 5' RACE reads were re-called with MiXCR into one record per CDR3 protein. The sample contains 55,000 to 75,000 distinct CDR3 sequences, roughly a quarter of which appear only once. Sequencing used PBMCs or a T cell subset sorted from them (not recorded which). The receptor source for this set is a man aged 18 to 29 who had mild COVID-19 (a few samples of this study predate the infection). Cell type and time point are not known.

In its sample, this clonotype was seen a few times. CDR3 region: CASSRDREYNEQFF. The DNA for the CDR3 is TGTGCCAGCAGTCGGGACAGGGAGTACAATGAGCAGTTCTTC. The rearrangement joins TRBV12-3 or TRBV12-4 to TRBJ2-1; 9 bases align to TRBD1. The V gene end was trimmed by 5 bases and the J gene end by 4 bases; junction bases not matched to a gene: 3. This CDR3 contains 14 residues.

This clonotype was seen a handful of times. The CDR3 protein is CATSRHRGSTDTQYF. The CDR3 nucleotides read TGTGCCACCAGCAGACACCGAGGCAGCACAGATACGCAGTATTTT. V and J are TRBV15 and TRBJ2-3; unclear D gene. V lost 2 bases and J lost 0, with 9 bases in between. The CDR3 is 15 amino acids. Germline CDR1 LNHNV, CDR2 YYDKDF (reference sequence).

This clonotype has more than one count but fewer than ten. V is TRBV29-1 and J is TRBJ2-5, with 10 nucleotides matching TRBD1. The V gene's germline CDR1 is SQVTM and CDR2 ANQGSEA. The CDR3 spans 16 residues. V trimming: 1 base; J trimming: 2 bases; junction bases outside the gene matches: 7. The chain's CDR3 is CSVEGGQGDSQETQYF. Here the CDR3 DNA reads TGCAGCGTTGAAGGCGGACAGGGGGACTCGCAAGAGACCCAGTACTTC.

The V gene is TRBV19, the J gene TRBJ1-1; 10 nucleotides line up with TRBD1. With 9 bases clipped from V and 4 bases from J, the junction kept 5 bases outside the gene matches. Germline V gene data show CDR1 as LNHDA and CDR2 as SQIVND (reference sequence). This CDR3 region has 13 residues. Written as DNA, the CDR3 is TGTGCCAGCAGACAGGGGGCAGGCACTGAAGCTTTCTTT. Translated, it gives CASRQGAGTEAFF.

On this clonotype: Relative to the germline gene, one junction end is altered; a read error may explain this. The chain recombines TRBV7-2 with TRBJ2-5; 9 nucleotides agree with TRBD1. The V gene's germline CDR1 is SGHTA and CDR2 FQGNSA. The CDR3 is 15 amino acids. CDR3 bases: TGTGCCAGCAGCCCTAAGACAGGGGGGCAAGAGATCCAGTACTTC. It is translated as CASSPKTGGQEIQYF.

V usage is TRBV7-9 and J usage is TRBJ2-3; a weak D match, TRBD2 (5 bases). The CDR3 loop spans 15 amino acids. Trimming pared 0 bases from V and 3 bases from J, leaving 10 bases between. Germline V gives CDR1 SEHNR, CDR2 FQNEAQ (reference sequence). The CDR3 spells CASSLAGVRTDTQYF. CDR3 nucleotide sequence: TGTGCCAGCAGCTTAGCCGGGGTCCGGACAGATACGCAGTATTTT. Full variable domain (outside the CDR3, taken from reference TRBV7-9 and TRBJ2-3): DTGVSQNPRHKITKRGQNVTFRCDPISEHNRLYWYRQTLGQGPEFLTYFQNEAQLEKSRLLSDRFSAERPKGSFSTLEIQRTEQGDSAMYLCASSLAGVRTDTQYFGPGTRLTVL.

The CDR3 protein is CSARGLGTGAYEQYV. In nucleotides, the CDR3 is TGCAGTGCTAGAGGCCTGGGGACAGGAGCCTACGAGCAGTACGTC. The gene calls are TRBV20-1 and TRBJ2-7; 8 bases fit TRBD1. The CDR3 runs to 15 residues. V trimming: 1 base; J trimming: 2 bases; junction bases outside the gene matches: 7. CDR1 and CDR2 from the germline V gene are DFQATT and SNEGSKA (reference sequence).

This clonotype was found many times. The chain has TRBV19 and TRBJ2-1, with 11 bases that match TRBD2. The CDR3 spans 15 residues. CDR1 and CDR2 (germline): LNHDA, SQIVND (reference sequence). V was pared by 5 bases and J by 4 bases, with 4 bases of the junction left unmatched. CDR3 bases: TGTGCCAGTAGTCAGACTAGCGGGGATTACAATGAGCAGTTCTTC. It is translated as CASSQTSGDYNEQFF.

This clonotype was detected only a few times. The V and J genes are TRBV20-1 and TRBJ2-7; TRBD2 might be the D (6 bases). This CDR3 contains 14 residues. Looked up from germline, CDR1 is DFQATT and CDR2 is SNEGSKA (reference sequence). The V gene lost 5 bases and the J gene lost 1 base, with 15 bases spanning the gap. DNA for the CDR3: TGCAGTGCTCCCCCTATACGGGAGTCCTACGAGCAGTACTTC. This codes for CSAPPIRESYEQYF.

The chain couples TRBV4-1 to TRBJ2-7, with a weak D call TRBD1 (6 bases). The CDR3 length is 15 residues. Germline V gene data show CDR1 as MGHRA and CDR2 as YSYEKL. V lost 3 bases and J 0 bases, leaving 12 bases between the germline ends. The CDR3: CASSQGWDISYEQYV. DNA for the CDR3: TGCGCCAGCAGCCAGGGCTGGGACATCTCCTACGAGCAGTACGTC.

The rearrangement uses TRBV7-6 and TRBJ2-7; D is perhaps TRBD2 (6 bases). V gave up 5 bases and J gave up 6 bases, with 17 bases separating them. Per the germline V gene, CDR1 is SGHVS and CDR2 is FNYEAQ. The CDR3 consists of 14 residues. The chain's CDR3 is CASSLVRGDLEQYF. CDR3 bases: TGTGCCAGCAGCCTAGTCCGCGGGGATCTCGAGCAGTACTTC.

This clonotype was counted between two and nine times. V and J are TRBV6-6 and TRBJ2-2; 8 bases line up with TRBD2. The CDR3 spans 16 residues. The trim removed 8 bases at V and 2 bases at J, leaving 10 bases unmatched. Germline loops: CDR1 MNHNY, CDR2 SVGAGI (reference sequence). This CDR3 reads CASGQGLAGNTGELFF. The CDR3 nucleotides are TGTGCCAGCGGCCAAGGGCTAGCGGGTAACACCGGGGAGCTGTTTTTT.

This clonotype was observed a handful of times. V gene TRBV6-5 combines with J gene TRBJ1-1; maybe TRBD1 (5 bases). Per germline, CDR1 MNHEY and CDR2 SVGAGI. The CDR3 extends over 13 amino acids. The germline V and J ends were trimmed by 8 bases and 0 bases, with 10 bases remaining between them. Here the CDR3 reads CASARGLNTEAFF. The CDR3 DNA is TGTGCCAGCGCTCGGGGCTTGAACACTGAAGCTTTCTTT.

This clonotype was recorded a few times. The V and J genes are TRBV6-5 and TRBJ2-5; TRBD2 might be the D (5 bases). With 10 bases removed from V and 5 bases from J, the gap between germline ends came to 14 bases. Germline V lookup: CDR1 MNHEY, CDR2 SVGAGI. This CDR3 is 12 amino acids long. CDR3 loop: CATGWGLETQYF. The CDR3 DNA is TGTGCCACGGGATGGGGTTTGGAGACCCAGTACTTC.

This clonotype occurred a few times. The V gene is TRBV11-2, the J gene TRBJ1-1; D is unresolved. CDR1 is SGHAT, CDR2 FQNNGV, per germline. The V end lost 5 bases, the J end lost 7 bases, and 5 bases lay between the germline ends. CDR3 size: 10 residues. The CDR3 nucleotides read TGTGCCAGCAGCGGCTTTGAAGCTTTCTTT. This gives the protein CASSGFEAFF. Combining the CDR3 with reference TRBV11-2 and TRBJ1-1 gives the whole variable domain EAGVAQSPRYKIIEKRQSVAFWCNPISGHATLYWYQQILGQGPKLLIQFQNNGVVDDSQLPKDRFSAERLKGVDSTLKIQPAKLEDSAVYLCASSGFEAFFGQGTRLTVV.

In this sample, this clonotype turned up once. The genes are TRBV2 and TRBJ2-3; D could derive from TRBD1 or TRBD2 (7 bases each). The CDR3 has 14 amino acids. The V end was cut by 6 bases, the J end by 10 bases, with 20 bases between. In germline, CDR1 is SNHLY, CDR2 FYNNEI. The CDR3: CASRSTVTGRAQYF. Written as DNA, the CDR3 is TGTGCCAGCAGGAGCACAGTGACAGGGAGGGCGCAGTATTTT. The full variable domain, completed using reference TRBV2 and TRBJ2-3, is EPEVTQTPSHQVTQMGQEVILRCVPISNHLYFYWYRQILGQKVEFLVSFYNNEISEKSEIFDDQFSVERPDGSNFTLKIRSTKLEDSAMYFCASRSTVTGRAQYFGPGTRLTVL.

The chain has TRBV20-1 and TRBJ2-3; the match to TRBD1 covers 7 bases. Germline V gives CDR1 DFQATT, CDR2 SNEGSKA (reference sequence). V was clipped by 3 bases and J by 6 bases; unmatched bases: 15. The length of the CDR3 is 16 residues. The chain's CDR3 is CSARGQSVGLLDTQYF. CDR3 nucleotides: TGCAGTGCTAGGGGACAGTCCGTTGGTCTACTGGATACGCAGTATTTT.